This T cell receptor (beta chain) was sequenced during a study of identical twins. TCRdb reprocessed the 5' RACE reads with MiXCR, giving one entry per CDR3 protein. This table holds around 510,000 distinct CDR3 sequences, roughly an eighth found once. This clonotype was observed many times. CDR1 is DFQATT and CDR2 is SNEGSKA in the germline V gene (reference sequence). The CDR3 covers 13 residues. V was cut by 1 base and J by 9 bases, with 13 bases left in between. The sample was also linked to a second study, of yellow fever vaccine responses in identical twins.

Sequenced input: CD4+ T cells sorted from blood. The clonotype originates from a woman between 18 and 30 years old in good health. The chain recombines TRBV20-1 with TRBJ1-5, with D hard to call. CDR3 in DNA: TGCAGTGCTAGAGCTAGGATCGAGGGGCCCCAGCATTTT. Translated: CSARARIEGPQHF.